Below, 17 T cell receptor beta chains from the same sample are listed, as sequenced in a study of shared clonotypes between healthy human individuals. Clones were sequenced by immunoSEQ multiplex PCR, and TCRdb holds only the in-frame ones, with some missing. The table includes 550,000 to 700,000 clones, around 78% detected once. Specimen: memory CD4+ T cells sorted from blood. Specified subset: CD45RA-negative fraction. The receptors originated from a woman in her 30s in good health.

This clone appeared a few times. The CDR3 loop reads CASSEGTAVYGYTF. CDR3 sequence (DNA): TGCGCCAGCAGCGAAGGGACGGCGGTCTATGGCTACACCTTC. The gene calls are TRBV5-1 and TRBJ1-2, with D tentatively TRBD1 (5 bases). Trimming pared 4 bases from V and 4 bases from J, leaving 14 bases between. The CDR3 runs to 14 residues. Germline assignment: CDR1 SGHRS and CDR2 YFSETQ.

The V gene is TRBV2, the J gene TRBJ2-5, with D possibly matching TRBD2 (6 bases). V dropped 7 bases and J dropped 1 base, with 19 bases sitting between them. Germline loops: CDR1 SNHLY, CDR2 FYNNEI. The length of the CDR3 is 16 residues. This CDR3 is CASKVVGGTRQETQYF. The CDR3 bases are TGTGCCAGCAAGGTCGTCGGCGGGACCCGCCAAGAGACCCAGTACTTC.

The chain joins TRBV6-5 to TRBJ1-1; 7 bases map to TRBD1. The germline V gene encodes CDR1 MNHEY and CDR2 SVGAGI. The J segment lost 3 bases and the V segment lost 6 bases, leaving 10 bases of the junction unmatched. The CDR3 covers 15 residues. In DNA, the CDR3 is TGTGCCAGCAGAAACGACAGGGCCGGCGACACTGAAGCTTTCTTT. Amino acid sequence: CASRNDRAGDTEAFF.

Comment on this clone: Other DNA sequences in this specimen translate into the identical CDR3. J is TRBJ2-1 and V is TRBV5-1, with TRBD1 matching 9 bases. The V gene end was trimmed by 1 base and the J gene end by 3 bases; junction bases not matched to a gene: 2. CDR3 length: 15 residues. Germline V gene lookup returns CDR1 SGHRS and CDR2 YFSETQ. CDR3 protein: CASSLLGQGYNEQFF. CDR3 in DNA: TGCGCCAGCAGCTTGTTGGGACAGGGCTACAATGAGCAGTTCTTC.

The chain uses TRBV29-1 and TRBJ2-4, with D possibly TRBD2 on 6 matching bases. This CDR3 comprises 14 residues. Deletions cut 5 bases from V and 3 bases from J, with 14 bases between. Per the germline V gene, CDR1 is SQVTM and CDR2 is ANQGSEA. CDR3: CSVSSGALKNIQYF. The DNA for the CDR3 is TGCAGCGTTTCTTCGGGAGCACTCAAAAACATTCAGTACTTC.

This chain joins TRBV27 and TRBJ1-5; no definite D call. Germline values: CDR1 MNHEY, CDR2 SMNVEV (reference sequence). The CDR3 loop spans 17 amino acids. Trimming removed 6 bases from V and 1 base from J, with 19 bases in between. The CDR3 nucleotides read TGTGCCAGCAGCCCACAAGGAGGGAGATCCAGCAATCAGCCCCAGCATTTT. Its translation: CASSPQGGRSSNQPQHF.

The V call is TRBV27, the J call TRBJ1-1, with D hard to call. The ends were cut back, 5 bases at V and 1 base at J, with 8 bases in the middle. The CDR3 sequence is 13 residues long. CDR1 MNHEY and CDR2 SMNVEV come from the germline V gene (reference sequence). CDR3 in amino acids: CASSRGENTEAFF. The CDR3 nucleotides read TGTGCCAGCAGTCGTGGGGAGAACACTGAAGCTTTCTTT.

The rearrangement links TRBV28 to TRBJ2-3; no definite D call. The germline CDR1 and CDR2 sequences are MDHEN and SYDVKM. Trimming left V 4 bases short and J 3 bases short, with 17 bases between. The length of the CDR3 is 16 residues. Here the CDR3 DNA reads TGTGCCAGCAGTTCCCACGACGCCAAGGGAACAGATACGCAGTATTTT. It codes for CASSSHDAKGTDTQYF.

The genes are TRBV29-1 and TRBJ2-1; 13 bases align to TRBD2. CDR3 length: 14 residues. V lost 3 bases, J lost 9 bases, and 5 bases stayed unmatched. Germline CDR1 is SQVTM and CDR2 is ANQGSEA. This chain's CDR3 is CSVDGLAGDFEQFF. CDR3 DNA: TGCAGCGTTGATGGACTAGCGGGAGATTTTGAGCAGTTCTTC.

As concerns this clone: This CDR3 is also generated by other DNA sequences in the sample. The rearrangement links TRBV19 to TRBJ2-5; D tentatively fits TRBD1 or TRBD2 (5 bases each). Germline CDR1 and CDR2: LNHDA and SQIVND (reference sequence). The V end was cut by 4 bases, the J end by 4 bases, with 13 bases between. This CDR3 is 14 amino acids long. CDR3 protein: CASSTLAGGETQYF. Here the CDR3 DNA reads TGTGCCAGTAGTACATTAGCTGGGGGAGAGACCCAGTACTTC.

This chain links TRBV5-6 with TRBJ2-1, with D perhaps being TRBD1 or TRBD2 (6 bases each). Per germline, CDR1 SGHDT and CDR2 YYEEEE. V lost 4 bases and J 6 bases, leaving 20 bases between the germline ends. The CDR3 has 16 amino acids. The CDR3 sequence: CASSPGGASGSNEQFF. CDR3 sequence (DNA): TGTGCCAGCAGCCCCGGGGGCGCCTCGGGCTCCAATGAGCAGTTCTTC.

The chain couples TRBV5-1 to TRBJ1-1; maybe TRBD1 (5 bases). V lost 0 bases and J 5 bases, leaving 11 bases between the germline ends. CDR3 length: 14 residues. CDR1 is SGHRS, CDR2 YFSETQ, per germline. In DNA, the CDR3 is TGCGCCAGCAGCTTGGTAAAGGGGTCGACTGAAGCTTTCTTT. It codes for CASSLVKGSTEAFF.

As concerns this clone: It is unclear where the CDR3 begins or ends on the DNA, so no DNA is shown, and the CDR3 is as TCRdb lists it. The gene calls are TRBV27 and TRBJ2-4. Germline V lookup: CDR1 MNHEY, CDR2 SMNVEV (reference sequence). Both ends counted, the CDR3 spans 15 residues. CDR3 amino acids: CASSILGRAKNIQYF.

The V gene is TRBV30, the J gene TRBJ1-3; TRBD1 matches 8 bases. Germline assignment: CDR1 GTSNPN and CDR2 SVGIG (reference sequence). CDR3 length: 17 residues. Trimming cost V 4 bases and J 0 bases; bases outside gene matches: 11. The CDR3 nucleotides read TGTGCCTGGAACTTCGACAGGGGCCACCACTCTGGAAACACCATATATTTT. Its protein product is CAWNFDRGHHSGNTIYF. Based on the CDR3 plus reference TRBV30 and TRBJ1-3, the full variable domain is SQTIHQWPATLVQPVGSPLSLECTVEGTSNPNLYWYRQAAGRGLQLLFYSVGIGQISSEVPQNLSASRPQDRQFILSSKKLLLSDSGFYLCAWNFDRGHHSGNTIYFGEGSWLTVV.

The chain uses TRBV5-1 and TRBJ1-1; D is perhaps TRBD1 (5 bases). The ends were cut back, 0 bases at V and 11 bases at J, with 14 bases in the middle. Germline CDR1 SGHRS, CDR2 YFSETQ. CDR3 length: 13 amino acids. CDR3 region: CASSLVGPKPAFF. CDR3 nucleotides: TGCGCCAGCAGCTTGGTGGGGCCCAAGCCCGCTTTCTTT.

The J gene is TRBJ2-7, the V gene TRBV2, with no clear D. Germline V gene data show CDR1 as SNHLY and CDR2 as FYNNEI. The germline V and J ends were trimmed by 3 bases and 4 bases, with 13 bases remaining between them. The CDR3 length is 14 residues. The CDR3 DNA is TGTGCCAGCAGTGACGACCCTCCCCTATACGAGCAGTACTTC. Translating gives CASSDDPPLYEQYF.

This clone was counted once. The chain is built from TRBV6-1 and TRBJ1-3, with TRBD1 as a possible D gene (6 bases). The CDR3 has 14 amino acids. V lost 8 bases and J lost 0, with 11 bases in between. The germline V gene has CDR1 MNHNS and CDR2 SASEGT. The DNA of the CDR3 is TGTGCCAGCTATACAGGGTTCTCTGGAAACACCATATATTTT. It specifies CASYTGFSGNTIYF.